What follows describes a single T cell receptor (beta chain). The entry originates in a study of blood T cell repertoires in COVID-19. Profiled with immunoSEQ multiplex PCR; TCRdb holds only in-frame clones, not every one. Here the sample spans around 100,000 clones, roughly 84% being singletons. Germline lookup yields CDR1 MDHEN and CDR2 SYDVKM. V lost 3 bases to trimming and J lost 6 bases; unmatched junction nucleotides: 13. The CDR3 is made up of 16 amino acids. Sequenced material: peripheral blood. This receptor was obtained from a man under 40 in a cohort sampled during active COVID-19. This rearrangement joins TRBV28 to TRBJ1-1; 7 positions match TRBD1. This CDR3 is CASSFPTLTGFPEAFF. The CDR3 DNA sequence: TGTGCCAGCAGTTTCCCCACTCTGACAGGGTTTCCTGAAGCTTTCTTT.